This TCR beta chain was identified in a study of T cells in Graves' hyperthyroidism and ophthalmopathy. General study results and limits: Ophthalmopathy prediction by the model preceded onset by a median approximately 5.9 months. A 13 V-J signature model discriminated ophthalmopathy versus stable hyperthyroidism.

There were TCR beta CDR3 regions amplified from RNA transcripts. The HTBI primer set served for first-round RT-PCR of the TCR CDR3. TCRdb reprocessed the multiplex PCR reads with MiXCR, giving one entry per CDR3 protein. Of 500,000 to 600,000 distinct CDR3 sequences in the sample, about 20% were seen once. With respect to this clonotype: Its antigen is still unknown.

Ophthalmopathy patients all had a Clinical Activity Score of at least 3, a NOSPECS grade of at least 4 and disease under 3 months old. Any patient presenting with uncontrolled infection, other autoimmune disease, pregnancy or lactation was left out. This clonotype was obtained from a man aged 40-50 years with Graves' ophthalmopathy. Material for sequencing was blood.

The CDR3 DNA reads TGCGCCAGCAGCGAGGATTGGGGTGAGCAGTTCTTC. This sequence encodes CASSEDWGEQFF. The rearrangement links TRBV5-1 to TRBJ2-1; D gene uncertain. From germline, CDR1 is SGHRS and CDR2 YFSETQ. V lost 4 bases and J 9 bases, leaving 11 bases between the germline ends. This CDR3 spans 12 amino acids.